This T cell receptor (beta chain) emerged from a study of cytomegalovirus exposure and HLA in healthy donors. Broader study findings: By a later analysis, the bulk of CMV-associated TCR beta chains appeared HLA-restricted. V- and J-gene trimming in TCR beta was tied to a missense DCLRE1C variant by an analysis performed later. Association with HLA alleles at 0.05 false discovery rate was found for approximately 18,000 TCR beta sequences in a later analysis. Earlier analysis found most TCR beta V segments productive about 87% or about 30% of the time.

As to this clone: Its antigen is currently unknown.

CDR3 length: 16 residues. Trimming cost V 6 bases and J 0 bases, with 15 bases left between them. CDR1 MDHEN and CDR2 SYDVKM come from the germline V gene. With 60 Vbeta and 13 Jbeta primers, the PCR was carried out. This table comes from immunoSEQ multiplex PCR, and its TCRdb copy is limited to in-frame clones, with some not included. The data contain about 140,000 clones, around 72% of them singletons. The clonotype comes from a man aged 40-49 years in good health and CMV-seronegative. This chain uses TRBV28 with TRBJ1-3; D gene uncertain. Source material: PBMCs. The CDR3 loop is CASSLNSGHSGNTIYF. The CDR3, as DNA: TGTGCCAGCAGCCTAAATTCAGGCCACTCTGGAAACACCATATATTTT. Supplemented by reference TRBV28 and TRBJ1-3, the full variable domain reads DVKVTQSSRYLVKRTGEKVFLECVQDMDHENMFWYRQDPGLGLRLIYFSYDVKMKEKGDIPEGYSVSREKKERFSLILESASTNQTSMYLCASSLNSGHSGNTIYFGEGSWLTVV.